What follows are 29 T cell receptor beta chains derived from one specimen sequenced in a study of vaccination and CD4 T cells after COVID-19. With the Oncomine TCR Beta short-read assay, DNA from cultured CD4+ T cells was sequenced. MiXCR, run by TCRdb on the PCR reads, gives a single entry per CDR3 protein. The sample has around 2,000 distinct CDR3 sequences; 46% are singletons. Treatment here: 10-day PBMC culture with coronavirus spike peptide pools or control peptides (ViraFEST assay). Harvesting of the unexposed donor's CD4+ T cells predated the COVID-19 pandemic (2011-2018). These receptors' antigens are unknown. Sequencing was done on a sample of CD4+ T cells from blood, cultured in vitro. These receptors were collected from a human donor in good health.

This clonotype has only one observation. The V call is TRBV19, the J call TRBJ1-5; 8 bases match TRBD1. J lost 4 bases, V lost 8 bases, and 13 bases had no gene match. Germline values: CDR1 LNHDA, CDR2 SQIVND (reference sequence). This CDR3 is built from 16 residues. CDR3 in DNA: TGTGCCAGTTGCCCATCGGACAGGGTCATAAATCAGCCCCAGCATTTT. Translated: CASCPSDRVINQPQHF.

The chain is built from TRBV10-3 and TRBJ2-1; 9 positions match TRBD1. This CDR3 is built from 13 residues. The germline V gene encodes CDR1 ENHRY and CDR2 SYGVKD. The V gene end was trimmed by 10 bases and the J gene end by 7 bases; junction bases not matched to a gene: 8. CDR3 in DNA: TGTGCCACCGGACAGGGGTCCAAGAATGAGCAGTTCTTC. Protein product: CATGQGSKNEQFF.

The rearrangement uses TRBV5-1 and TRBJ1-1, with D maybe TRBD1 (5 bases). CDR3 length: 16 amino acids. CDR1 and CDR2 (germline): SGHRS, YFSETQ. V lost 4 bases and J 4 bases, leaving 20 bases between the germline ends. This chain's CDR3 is CASSTQGPTGGTEAFF. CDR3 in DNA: TGCGCCAGCAGCACTCAGGGCCCAACGGGGGGCACTGAAGCTTTCTTT.

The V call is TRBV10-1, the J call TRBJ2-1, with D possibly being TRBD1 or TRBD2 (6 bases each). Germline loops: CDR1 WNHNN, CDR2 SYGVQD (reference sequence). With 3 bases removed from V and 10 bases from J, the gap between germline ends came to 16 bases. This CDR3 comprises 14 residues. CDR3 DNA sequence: TGCGCCAGCAGTGAATGGCGAGAGGGGGGAGAGCAGTTCTTC. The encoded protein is CASSEWREGGEQFF.

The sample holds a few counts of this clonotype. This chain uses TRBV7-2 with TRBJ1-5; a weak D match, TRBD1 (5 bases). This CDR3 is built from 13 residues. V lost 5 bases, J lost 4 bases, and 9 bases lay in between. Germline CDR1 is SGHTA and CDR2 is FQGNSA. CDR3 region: CASSAYRNQPQHF. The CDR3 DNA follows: TGTGCCAGCAGCGCGTACAGGAATCAGCCCCAGCATTTT.

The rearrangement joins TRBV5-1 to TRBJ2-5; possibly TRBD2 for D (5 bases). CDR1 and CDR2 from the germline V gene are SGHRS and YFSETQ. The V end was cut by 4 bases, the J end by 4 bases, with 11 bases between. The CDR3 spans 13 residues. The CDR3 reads CASSIDYGETQYF. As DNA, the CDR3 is TGCGCCAGCAGCATCGACTACGGAGAGACCCAGTACTTC.

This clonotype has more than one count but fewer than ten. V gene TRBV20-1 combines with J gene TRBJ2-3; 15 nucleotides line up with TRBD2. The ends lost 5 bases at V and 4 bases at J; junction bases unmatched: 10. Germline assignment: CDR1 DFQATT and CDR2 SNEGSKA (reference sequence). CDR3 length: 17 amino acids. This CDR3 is CSASPGLAGGLADTQYF. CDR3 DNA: TGCAGTGCTTCACCGGGACTAGCGGGGGGATTGGCAGATACGCAGTATTTT.

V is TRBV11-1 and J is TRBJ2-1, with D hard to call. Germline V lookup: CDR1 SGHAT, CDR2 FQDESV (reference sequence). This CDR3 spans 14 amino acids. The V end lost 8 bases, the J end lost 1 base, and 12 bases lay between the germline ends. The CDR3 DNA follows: TGTGCCAGCGCGAATCAGGCGTCCTACAATGAGCAGTTCTTC. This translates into CASANQASYNEQFF. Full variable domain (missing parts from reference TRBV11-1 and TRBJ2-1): EAEVAQSPRYKITEKSQAVAFWCDPISGHATLYWYRQILGQGPELLVQFQDESVVDDSQLPKDRFSAERLKGVDSTLKIQPAELGDSAMYLCASANQASYNEQFFGPGTRLTVL.

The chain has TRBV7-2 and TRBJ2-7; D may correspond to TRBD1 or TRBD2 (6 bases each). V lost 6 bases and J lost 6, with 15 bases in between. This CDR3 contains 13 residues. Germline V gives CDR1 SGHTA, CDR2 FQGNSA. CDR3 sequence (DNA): TGTGCCAGCAGTCCGGAAGGGGGGTCCGAGCAGTACTTC. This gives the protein CASSPEGGSEQYF.

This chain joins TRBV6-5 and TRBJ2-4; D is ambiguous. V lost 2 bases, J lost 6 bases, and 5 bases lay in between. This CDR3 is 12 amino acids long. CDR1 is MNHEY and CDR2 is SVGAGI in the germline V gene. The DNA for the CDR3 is TGTGCCAGCAGTTACGAGCGAAACATTCAGTACTTC. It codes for CASSYERNIQYF.

The CDR3 DNA reads TGTGCCAGCAGCTGGCCCCCGGGACTACACGTCGGTGAGCAGTTCTTC. It is translated as CASSWPPGLHVGEQFF. The chain combines TRBV7-6 with TRBJ2-1, with 7 bases lining up with TRBD2. Germline CDR1 reads SGHVS; CDR2 reads FNYEAQ. The length of the CDR3 is 16 residues. With 4 bases clipped from V and 9 bases from J, the junction kept 15 bases outside the gene matches.

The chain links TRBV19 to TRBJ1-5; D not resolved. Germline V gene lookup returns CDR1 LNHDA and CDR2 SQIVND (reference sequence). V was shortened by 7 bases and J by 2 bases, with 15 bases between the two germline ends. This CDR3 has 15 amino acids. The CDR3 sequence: CASNHQADRNQPQHF. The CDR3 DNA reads TGTGCCAGTAATCACCAGGCAGACCGCAATCAGCCCCAGCATTTT.

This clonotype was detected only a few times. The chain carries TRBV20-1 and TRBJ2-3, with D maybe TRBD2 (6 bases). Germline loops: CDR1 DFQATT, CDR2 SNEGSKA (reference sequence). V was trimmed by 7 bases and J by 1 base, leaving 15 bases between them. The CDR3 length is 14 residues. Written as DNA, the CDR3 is TGCAGTGTAGAGGTTAGCGGAGGCACAGATACGCAGTATTTT. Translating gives CSVEVSGGTDTQYF.

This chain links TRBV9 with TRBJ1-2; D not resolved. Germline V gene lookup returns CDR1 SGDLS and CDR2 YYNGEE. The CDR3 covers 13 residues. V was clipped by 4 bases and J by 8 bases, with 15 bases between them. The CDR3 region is CASSPAEGVGYTF. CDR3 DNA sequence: TGTGCCAGCAGCCCCGCGGAGGGTGTCGGCTACACCTTC. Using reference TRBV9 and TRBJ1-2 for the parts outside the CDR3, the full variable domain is DSGVTQTPKHLITATGQRVTLRCSPRSGDLSVYWYQQSLDQGLQFLIQYYNGEERAKGNILERFSAQQFPDLHSELNLSSLELGDSALYFCASSPAEGVGYTFGSGTRLTVV.

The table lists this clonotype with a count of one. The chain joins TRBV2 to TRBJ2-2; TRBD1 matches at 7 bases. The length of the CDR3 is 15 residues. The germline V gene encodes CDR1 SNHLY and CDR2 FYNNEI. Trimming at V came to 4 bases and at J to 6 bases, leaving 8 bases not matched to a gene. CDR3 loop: CASSARTGGPGELFF. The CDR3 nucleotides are TGTGCCAGCAGTGCAAGGACAGGTGGCCCCGGGGAGCTGTTTTTT.

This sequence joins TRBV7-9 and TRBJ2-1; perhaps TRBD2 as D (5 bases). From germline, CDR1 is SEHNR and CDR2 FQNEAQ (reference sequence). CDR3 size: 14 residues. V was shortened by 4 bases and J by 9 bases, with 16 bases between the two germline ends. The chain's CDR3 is CASSSPTSASEQFF. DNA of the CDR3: TGTGCCAGCAGCTCCCCCACTAGTGCCAGTGAGCAGTTCTTC. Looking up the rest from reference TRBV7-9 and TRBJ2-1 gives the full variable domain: DTGVSQNPRHKITKRGQNVTFRCDPISEHNRLYWYRQTLGQGPEFLTYFQNEAQLEKSRLLSDRFSAERPKGSFSTLEIQRTEQGDSAMYLCASSSPTSASEQFFGPGTRLTVL.

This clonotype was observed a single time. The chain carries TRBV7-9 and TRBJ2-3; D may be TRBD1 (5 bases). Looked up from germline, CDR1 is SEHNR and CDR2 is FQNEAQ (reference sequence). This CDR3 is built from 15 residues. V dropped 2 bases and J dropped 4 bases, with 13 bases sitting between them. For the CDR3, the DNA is TGTGCCAGCAGCTTATTTGCCAGGGCCGCAGATACGCAGTATTTT. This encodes CASSLFARAADTQYF.

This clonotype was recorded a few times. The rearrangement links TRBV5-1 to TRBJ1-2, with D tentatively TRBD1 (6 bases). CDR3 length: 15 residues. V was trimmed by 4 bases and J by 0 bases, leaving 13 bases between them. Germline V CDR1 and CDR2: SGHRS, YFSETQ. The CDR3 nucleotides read TGCGCCAGCAGCGCGGGGGGCTCAGCTAACTATGGCTACACCTTC. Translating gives CASSAGGSANYGYTF.

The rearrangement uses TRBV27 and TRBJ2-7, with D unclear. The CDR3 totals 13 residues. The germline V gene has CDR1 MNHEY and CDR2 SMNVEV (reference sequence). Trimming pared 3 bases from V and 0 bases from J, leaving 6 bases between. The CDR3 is CASSFALSYEQYF. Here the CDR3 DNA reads TGTGCCAGCAGTTTTGCCCTCTCCTACGAGCAGTACTTC.

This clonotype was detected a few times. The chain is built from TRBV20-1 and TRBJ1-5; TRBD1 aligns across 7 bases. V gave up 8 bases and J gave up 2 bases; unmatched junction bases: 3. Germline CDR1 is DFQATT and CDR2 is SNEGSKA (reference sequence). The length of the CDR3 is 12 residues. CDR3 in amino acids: CSTGQGNQPQHF. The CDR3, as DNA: TGCAGTACCGGACAGGGCAATCAGCCCCAGCATTTT.

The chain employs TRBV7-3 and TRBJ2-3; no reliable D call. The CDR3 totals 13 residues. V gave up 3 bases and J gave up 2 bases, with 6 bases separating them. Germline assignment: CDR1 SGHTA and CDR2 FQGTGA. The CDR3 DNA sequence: TGTGCCAGCAGCTTTCAAACCACAGATACGCAGTATTTT. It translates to CASSFQTTDTQYF.

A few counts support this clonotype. CDR3 loop: CASRTQETQYF. The CDR3 region has the DNA TGTGCCAGCAGGACACAAGAGACCCAGTACTTC. The rearrangement uses TRBV7-3 and TRBJ2-5; D ambiguous. V lost 6 bases, J lost 2 bases, and 4 bases lay in between. This CDR3 is built from 11 residues. Germline CDR1 is SGHTA and CDR2 is FQGTGA.

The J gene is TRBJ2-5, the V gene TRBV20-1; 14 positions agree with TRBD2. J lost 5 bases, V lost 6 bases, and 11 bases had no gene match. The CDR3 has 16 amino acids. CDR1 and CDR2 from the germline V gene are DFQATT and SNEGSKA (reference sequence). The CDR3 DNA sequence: TGCAGTGCGGAACCGGGACTAGCGGGAGTGGGTGAGACCCAGTACTTC. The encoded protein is CSAEPGLAGVGETQYF.

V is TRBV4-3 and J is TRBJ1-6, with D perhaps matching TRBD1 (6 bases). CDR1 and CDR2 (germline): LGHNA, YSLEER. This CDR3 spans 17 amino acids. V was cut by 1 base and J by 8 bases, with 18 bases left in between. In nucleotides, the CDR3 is TGCGCCAGCAGCCAAGCAAGGGGGTCTTCATCGGATTCACCCCTCCACTTT. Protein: CASSQARGSSSDSPLHF.

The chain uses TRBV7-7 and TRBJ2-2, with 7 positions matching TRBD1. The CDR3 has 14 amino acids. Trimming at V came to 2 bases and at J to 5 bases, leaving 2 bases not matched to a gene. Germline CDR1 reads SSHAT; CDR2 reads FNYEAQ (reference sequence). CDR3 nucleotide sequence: TGTGCCAGCAGCTTAAGGGGGCAAACCGGGGAGCTGTTTTTT. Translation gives CASSLRGQTGELFF. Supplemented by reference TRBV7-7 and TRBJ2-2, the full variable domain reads GAGVSQSPRYKVTKRGQDVTLRCDPISSHATLYWYQQALGQGPEFLTYFNYEAQPDKSGLPSDRFSAERPEGSISTLTIQRTEQRDSAMYRCASSLRGQTGELFFGEGSRLTVL.

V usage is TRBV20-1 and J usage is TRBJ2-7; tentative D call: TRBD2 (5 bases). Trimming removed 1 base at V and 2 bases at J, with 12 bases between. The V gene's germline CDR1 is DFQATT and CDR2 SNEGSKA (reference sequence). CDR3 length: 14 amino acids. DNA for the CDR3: TGCAGTGCTAGAGGTAGCGAAGCGACCTACGAGCAGTACTTC. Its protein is CSARGSEATYEQYF.

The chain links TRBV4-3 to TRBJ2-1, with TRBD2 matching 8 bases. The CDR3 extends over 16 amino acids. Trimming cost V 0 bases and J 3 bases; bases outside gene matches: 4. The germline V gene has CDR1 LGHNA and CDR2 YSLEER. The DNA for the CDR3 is TGCGCCAGCAGCCAAGATTCGGGGGGGTTCTACAATGAGCAGTTCTTC. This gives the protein CASSQDSGGFYNEQFF.

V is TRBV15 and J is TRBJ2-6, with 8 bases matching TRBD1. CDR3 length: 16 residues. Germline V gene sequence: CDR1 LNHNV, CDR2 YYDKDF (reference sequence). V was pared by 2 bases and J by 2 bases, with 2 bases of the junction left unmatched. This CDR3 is CATSRRTGTGANVLTF. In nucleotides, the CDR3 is TGTGCCACCAGCAGACGGACAGGGACTGGGGCCAACGTCCTGACTTTC. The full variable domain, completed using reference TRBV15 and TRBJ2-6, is DAMVIQNPRYQVTQFGKPVTLSCSQTLNHNVMYWYQQKSSQAPKLLFHYYDKDFNNEADTPDNFQSRRPNTSFCFLDIRSPGLGDTAMYLCATSRRTGTGANVLTFGAGSRLTVL.

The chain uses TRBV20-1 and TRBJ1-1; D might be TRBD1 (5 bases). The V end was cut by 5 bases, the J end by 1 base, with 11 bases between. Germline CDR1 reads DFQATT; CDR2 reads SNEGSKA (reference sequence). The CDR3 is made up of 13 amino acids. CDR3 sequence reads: CSAPDTRNTEAFF. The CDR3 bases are TGCAGTGCTCCGGACACAAGGAACACTGAAGCTTTCTTT.